Listed below are T cell receptor beta chains from one sample, sequenced in a study of identical twins. In TCRdb, the 5' RACE reads were re-called with MiXCR into one record per CDR3 protein. The sample contains about 200,000 distinct CDR3 sequences, under 10% of which appear only once. This same sample was also part of a study on yellow fever vaccine responses in identical twins.

Source material: memory (CD45RO+) T cells sorted from blood. The receptor source for this set is a woman between 18 and 29 years old in good health. The CDR3 runs from the conserved cysteine through the conserved F or W. Fields, in order: J gene, clone size, V gene, D gene, CDR3 protein, CDR3 DNA. The D gene is left open where the match is weak. Where a row states a size, it is once, few, many or the class of an expanded clone; other rows omit it.

>TRBJ2-2|NA|TRBV5-1|NA
CASGSGLGFGELFF
TGTGCCAGCGGCTCCGGGCTGGGCTTCGGGGAGCTGTTTTTT
>TRBJ2-7|few|TRBV19|NA
CASSTGGVYEQYF
TGTGCCAGTAGTACAGGGGGGGTCTACGAGCAGTACTTC
>TRBJ2-7|few|TRBV6-5|NA
CASSYSTPTGTYEQYF
TGTGCCAGCAGTTACTCGACCCCGACGGGTACCTACGAGCAGTACTTC
>TRBJ2-2|many|TRBV6-1|NA
CASSPSLTNTGELFF
TGTGCCAGCAGTCCGTCCCTGACTAACACCGGGGAGCTGTTTTTT
>TRBJ2-7|many|TRBV7-2|NA
CASRPGDEDIVSYEQYF
TGTGCCAGCAGACCGGGGGATGAGGATATCGTGTCCTACGAGCAGTACTTC
>TRBJ2-5|NA|TRBV4-1|TRBD2
CASSQDLAGGTQETQYF
TGCGCCAGCAGCCAAGATCTGGCGGGGGGTACTCAAGAGACCCAGTACTTC
>TRBJ2-1|NA|TRBV6-5|NA
CASSYHGDTQFF
TGTGCCAGCAGTTATCACGGGGACACCCAGTTCTTC
>TRBJ2-1|NA|TRBV7-9|TRBD2
CASSHTSGGVNEQFF
TGTGCCAGCAGCCATACTAGCGGGGGGGTCAATGAGCAGTTCTTC
>TRBJ2-2|few|TRBV3-1|NA
CASSQVPTTGELFF
TGTGCCAGCAGCCAAGTCCCGACGACCGGGGAGCTGTTTTTT
>TRBJ2-7|NA|TRBV6-1|TRBD1
CASTSTGHYEQYF
TGTGCCAGCACCTCGACAGGGCACTACGAGCAGTACTTC
>TRBJ2-2|NA|TRBV5-1|TRBD2
CASSFLADNTGELFF
TGCGCCAGCAGTTTTCTAGCGGATAACACCGGGGAGCTGTTTTTT
>TRBJ2-1|NA|TRBV6-1|NA
CASDVSGDYNEQFF
TGTGCCAGCGATGTTTCTGGCGACTACAATGAGCAGTTCTTC
>TRBJ2-5|few|TRBV6-1|NA
CASSEDRGIGETQYF
TGTGCCAGCAGTGAAGATCGCGGGATCGGGGAGACCCAGTACTTC
>TRBJ1-6|few|TRBV7-9|TRBD1
CASSLGQGSAPLHF
TGTGCCAGCAGCCTTGGACAGGGATCGGCACCCCTCCACTTT
>TRBJ2-7|few|TRBV6-1|TRBD2
CASSPGTSVREQYF
TGTGCCAGCAGTCCCGGGACTAGCGTGAGGGAGCAGTACTTC
>TRBJ2-5|few|TRBV10-3|TRBD2
CAISELAGGLQETQYF
TGTGCCATCAGTGAACTGGCGGGGGGACTCCAAGAGACCCAGTACTTC